The 19 T cell receptor beta chains given below trace back to one sample, sequenced in a study of cytomegalovirus exposure and HLA in healthy donors. In the PCR, 60 Vbeta and 13 Jbeta primers were used. The table came from immunoSEQ multiplex PCR; TCRdb's copy has only in-frame clones and leaves some out. The sample includes over 150,000 clones, 82% of them seen just once. Sequencing input: PBMCs. The receptors come from a girl aged 5-17 years in good health and CMV-seropositive.

This CDR3 is CACSDRDNQPQHF. The CDR3 DNA follows: TGTGCCTGCTCGGACAGAGACAATCAGCCCCAGCATTTT. This chain joins TRBV30 and TRBJ1-5; tentative D call: TRBD1 (6 bases). V lost 6 bases and J 3 bases, leaving 12 bases between the germline ends. Germline lookup yields CDR1 GTSNPN and CDR2 SVGIG (reference sequence). The CDR3 loop spans 13 amino acids. The full variable domain, with the rest looked up from reference TRBV30 and TRBJ1-5, is SQTIHQWPATLVQPVGSPLSLECTVEGTSNPNLYWYRQAAGRGLQLLFYSVGIGQISSEVPQNLSASRPQDRQFILSSKKLLLSDSGFYLCACSDRDNQPQHFGDGTRLSIL.

V and J are TRBV2 and TRBJ2-1, with TRBD1 matching over 10 bases. This CDR3 region has 15 residues. V was pared by 7 bases and J by 8 bases, with 11 bases of the junction left unmatched. Germline V lookup: CDR1 SNHLY, CDR2 FYNNEI. In nucleotides, the CDR3 is TGTGCCAGCACTCAGGGACAGGGGATTTTTTATGAGCAGTTCTTC. Translating gives CASTQGQGIFYEQFF.

This clone was counted between two and nine times. The rearrangement uses TRBV2 and TRBJ2-5, with D tentatively TRBD2 (6 bases). The V end was cut by 8 bases, the J end by 4 bases, with 11 bases between. The CDR3 has 12 residues. Germline V gene lookup returns CDR1 SNHLY and CDR2 FYNNEI. The CDR3 sequence: CASGGESETQYF. The CDR3 DNA reads TGTGCCAGCGGAGGGGAATCAGAGACCCAGTACTTC.

The chain uses TRBV28 and TRBJ1-5; 9 bases are shared with TRBD1. The CDR3 is 15 amino acids. Trimming removed 8 bases from V and 5 bases from J; junction bases left unmatched: 10. Germline values: CDR1 MDHEN, CDR2 SYDVKM. This CDR3 reads CASFSLQGADQPQHF. For the CDR3, the DNA is TGTGCCAGCTTCTCCCTACAGGGGGCAGATCAGCCCCAGCATTTT.

The chain carries TRBV5-1 and TRBJ1-1; TRBD1 is a possible D gene (6 bases). This CDR3 spans 16 amino acids. Trimming pared 5 bases from V and 4 bases from J, leaving 21 bases between. Germline-derived CDR1 and CDR2 are SGHRS and YFSETQ. This CDR3 is CASRKTGFGTVTEAFF. The CDR3 DNA follows: TGCGCCAGCAGAAAAACAGGGTTCGGTACTGTCACTGAAGCTTTCTTT.

This rearrangement joins TRBV10-1 to TRBJ2-5; tentative D call: TRBD2 (5 bases). The CDR3 is 14 amino acids. Germline CDR1 WNHNN, CDR2 SYGVQD (reference sequence). V shed 1 base and J shed 5 bases, with 11 bases lying between them. The CDR3 DNA follows: TGCGCCAGCAGTGAGTTTCGGGATCGGGAGACCCAGTACTTC. Translated: CASSEFRDRETQYF.

V gene TRBV7-2 combines with J gene TRBJ2-1; 14 bases are a match to TRBD2. Germline loops: CDR1 SGHTA, CDR2 FQGNSA. This CDR3 spans 16 amino acids. J gave up 6 bases and V 5 bases, and 6 bases lay outside the gene matches. CDR3 sequence (DNA): TGTGCCAGCAGCGTCAGACTAGCGGGGGGGGCCAATGAGCAGTTCTTC. This translates into CASSVRLAGGANEQFF.

The V and J genes are TRBV13 and TRBJ1-4, with 7 nucleotides matching TRBD1. Trimming at V came to 0 bases and at J to 7 bases, leaving 5 bases not matched to a gene. Germline V gives CDR1 PRHDT, CDR2 FYEKMQ (reference sequence). The CDR3 is 15 amino acids. The CDR3 DNA follows: TGTGCCAGCAGCTTAGGGATTACAGGGGCTGAAAAACTGTTTTTT. Residues: CASSLGITGAEKLFF.

The J gene is TRBJ1-4, the V gene TRBV28; 7 nucleotides agree with TRBD1. Looked up from germline, CDR1 is MDHEN and CDR2 is SYDVKM. This CDR3 comprises 15 residues. The junction had 9 bases not matched to a gene; V was cut back by 6 bases and J by 5 bases. CDR3: CASSYTGTANEKLFF. The CDR3 DNA reads TGTGCCAGCAGCTACACCGGGACAGCAAATGAAAAACTGTTTTTT.

DNA for the CDR3: TGTGCCAGCAGTGTACAGGGTCGGAACACTGAAGCTTTCTTT. Protein sequence: CASSVQGRNTEAFF. The rearrangement uses TRBV6-1 and TRBJ1-1; possibly TRBD1 for D (6 bases). Germline CDR1 reads MNHNS; CDR2 reads SASEGT. The V end was cut by 4 bases, the J end by 1 base, with 10 bases between. This CDR3 contains 14 residues.

This sequence joins TRBV6-5 and TRBJ2-7; 12 positions agree with TRBD2. CDR3 length: 14 residues. Germline lookup yields CDR1 MNHEY and CDR2 SVGAGI. The V and J ends lost 6 bases and 2 bases, in that order; junction bases with no gene match: 2. The CDR3 DNA follows: TGTGCCAGCAGACGGACTAGCGGGGCCTACGAGCAGTACTTC. As protein: CASRRTSGAYEQYF.

This rearrangement joins TRBV4-1 to TRBJ1-5, with D perhaps matching TRBD1 (5 bases). Germline CDR1 MGHRA, CDR2 YSYEKL. The V end was cut by 1 base, the J end by 4 bases, with 8 bases between. CDR3 length equals 14 residues. The CDR3 protein is CASSQVPGNQPQHF. The CDR3 DNA reads as TGCGCCAGCAGCCAAGTACCAGGGAATCAGCCCCAGCATTTT.

The chain uses TRBV5-1 and TRBJ2-5; possible D gene TRBD1, 6 bases. This CDR3 contains 13 residues. Trimming shortened V by 0 bases and J by 9 bases, and 12 bases separated the two germline ends. Germline V gene sequence: CDR1 SGHRS, CDR2 YFSETQ. CDR3 coding DNA: TGCGCCAGCAGCTTGGAGAGAAAGGGGGCCCAGTACTTC. Its translation is CASSLERKGAQYF.

This sequence joins TRBV7-9 and TRBJ1-2; 8 bases fit TRBD1. The germline V gene encodes CDR1 SEHNR and CDR2 FQNEAQ (reference sequence). V shed 0 bases and J 8 bases; nucleotides not matched to a gene: 5. The CDR3 has 14 residues. Here the CDR3 reads CASSLADRAGGYTF. DNA for the CDR3: TGTGCCAGCAGCTTAGCGGACAGGGCGGGGGGCTACACCTTC.

This chain joins TRBV7-9 and TRBJ2-5; a possible D gene is TRBD1 (6 bases). The germline V and J ends were trimmed by 7 bases and 4 bases, with 19 bases remaining between them. The V gene's germline CDR1 is SEHNR and CDR2 FQNEAQ (reference sequence). The CDR3 consists of 15 residues. This CDR3 is CASTPDGGVGETQYF. In DNA, the CDR3 is TGTGCCAGCACCCCGGATGGGGGCGTAGGAGAGACCCAGTACTTC.

This clone was observed a single time. The chain joins TRBV9 to TRBJ2-1, with TRBD1 as a possible D gene (5 bases). Trimming cost V 4 bases and J 6 bases, with 17 bases left between them. Germline V CDR1 and CDR2: SGDLS, YYNGEE. This CDR3 region has 15 residues. The CDR3 region has the DNA TGTGCCAGCAGCTTCTCCGATTGGGGCACCAATGAGCAGTTCTTC. Protein: CASSFSDWGTNEQFF. The whole variable domain, remainder taken from reference TRBV9 and TRBJ2-1, is DSGVTQTPKHLITATGQRVTLRCSPRSGDLSVYWYQQSLDQGLQFLIQYYNGEERAKGNILERFSAQQFPDLHSELNLSSLELGDSALYFCASSFSDWGTNEQFFGPGTRLTVL.

The V and J genes are TRBV5-1 and TRBJ2-1, with 8 bases fitting TRBD1. CDR3 length: 15 amino acids. CDR1 is SGHRS and CDR2 is YFSETQ in the germline V gene. Trimming took 4 bases from V and 8 from J; bases not matched to a gene: 11. The CDR3 loop is CASSPLGQGFDEQFF. The CDR3 bases are TGCGCCAGCAGCCCACTCGGACAGGGTTTTGATGAGCAGTTCTTC.

V usage is TRBV6-5 and J usage is TRBJ2-7; 9 bases agree with TRBD1. CDR3 length: 15 residues. Germline V lookup: CDR1 MNHEY, CDR2 SVGAGI. J lost 3 bases, V lost 0 bases, and 3 bases had no gene match. In DNA, the CDR3 is TGTGCCAGCAGTTACTCGAACAGGGGGCACTACGAGCAGTACTTC. Amino acid sequence: CASSYSNRGHYEQYF.

This clone has only one observation. The J gene is TRBJ2-7, the V gene TRBV27; D possibly corresponds to TRBD2 (6 bases). Trimming removed 6 bases from V and 7 bases from J, with 16 bases in between. The CDR3 length is 13 residues. Germline CDR1 reads MNHEY; CDR2 reads SMNVEV (reference sequence). The CDR3 DNA reads TGTGCCAGCAGCAACCTCGGGAGCAAGGAGCAGTACTTC. Protein sequence: CASSNLGSKEQYF.